The sequence of this TCR beta chain was determined in a study of patients and donors after allogeneic stem cell transplantation. TCRdb independently ran MiXCR on the RT-PCR reads; one entry per CDR3 protein. The sample lists over 200,000 distinct CDR3 sequences, more than 35% occurring once. This clonotype was counted only a few times. CDR3 length: 12 residues. Germline-derived CDR1 and CDR2 are MDHEN and SYDVKM. Trimming took off 5 bases at V and 5 bases at J, with 9 bases between the two ends. The gene calls are TRBV28 and TRBJ1-2; D not resolved. The clonotype was recovered from a human donor who was either an allogeneic HSCT recipient or a stem cell or donor lymphocyte infusion donor (not recorded which). It is not recorded whose cells these are; they may come from a transplant donor. Sequencing was carried out using blood, either unsorted or a sorted T cell fraction (not recorded which). CDR3 nucleotide sequence: TGTGCCAGCAGTCCCGCCCGTTATGGCTACACCTTC. Amino acid sequence: CASSPARYGYTF.